This T cell receptor (beta chain) is from a study of blood T cell repertoires in COVID-19 (dated by TCRdb to 2020 to 2021). As for the study more broadly: Collaborator samples came from the United States, Italy and Spain and covered acute and convalescent phases of COVID-19. The samples were drawn from the first 160 participants of the ongoing ImmuneRACE study and from under 1,500 subjects provided by 6 global collaborators. The prospective study material was composed of cDNA or gDNA derived from T cells, B-cell-depleted T cells, or PBMCs. HLA class I and class II types, where available, came from metadata supplied by the sample provider rather than from assay-based typing. The repertoires were released in a freely available public database meant as a resource for research on the immune response to SARS-CoV-2. Sample metadata almost always included a de-identified subject ID, COVID-19 status, age in years and sex. Deeply sampled blood TCRbeta repertoires from subjects exposed to, actively infected with, or recovered from COVID-19 were included in the dataset.

Comments on this clone: The target of this receptor is not known. No base quality information exists; no much larger clone differs at one position.

The collaborating institutions used their own protocols to collect whole blood in K2EDTA tubes. Collaborator samples were shipped for TCRbeta analysis as frozen whole blood, isolated PBMCs, or DNA extracted from either sample type. Sequences SGHTA (CDR1) and FQGTGA (CDR2) are obtained from the germline V gene. From the cysteine through the phenylalanine, the CDR3 covers 15 amino acids. Only the CDR3 DNA is retained, 45 bases long and in frame from the first base. V was cut back by 5 bases and J by 0 bases, leaving a gap of 11 bases between them. TCRbeta CDR3 regions were amplified from genomic DNA using the immunoSEQ Assay, a bias-controlled multiplex PCR. The study's processing was this. Nucleated cell counts per sample were estimated from amplification of reference gene primers within the assay. To quantify the absolute abundance of each unique TCRbeta CDR3 rearrangement, sequence reads were collapsed and filtered. For each sample, productive Simpson clonality was calculated by taking the square root of Simpson's diversity index across productive rearrangements. The source is immuneACCESS, and TCRdb retained only in-frame sequences with V and J called. Part of the clones is not carried over; for the studies checked, unresolved V genes explain less than half of this, and the remainder is unexplained. V, J and clone size reflect that table, while D and trimming were determined from the DNA. This sample comprises approximately 170,000 clones, less than 90% of them detected only once. The ten largest make up 20% to 30% of the sample.

The research as a whole found: Clinical and demographic metadata were provided uncurated, with the amount varying by source and participant.

The rearranged chain carries TRBV7-3 and TRBJ2-1, with TRBD2 as a weak D call on 6 bases. The specimen was peripheral blood. This sequence was found in a man in his sixties with acute or convalescent COVID-19. This receptor has the CDR3 CASSIGTYSYNEQFF. DNA sequence: TGTGCCAGCAGCATCGGGACTTACTCCTACAATGAGCAGTTCTTC.